Following are 18 T cell receptor beta chains from one sample sequenced in a study of cytomegalovirus exposure and HLA in healthy donors. Data came from immunoSEQ multiplex PCR; TCRdb stores just in-frame clones and leaves some out. The repertoire includes 40,000 to 55,000 clones, about nine tenths of them detected once, and under 8.5% sits in the top ten. What was sequenced was PBMCs. Receptors originate from a woman in her 30s in good health and CMV-seronegative.

V and J are TRBV4-1 and TRBJ1-1; TRBD1 aligns across 9 bases. The ends lost 3 bases at V and 1 base at J; junction bases unmatched: 6. CDR3 length: 16 amino acids. Germline lookup yields CDR1 MGHRA and CDR2 YSYEKL. CDR3 amino acids: CASSHVGQGRNTEAFF. The CDR3 nucleotides are TGCGCCAGCAGCCACGTCGGACAGGGGAGGAACACTGAAGCTTTCTTT.

The CDR3 is CASSFLGGVDTEAFF. DNA of the CDR3: TGCGCCAGCAGCTTTTTGGGGGGAGTCGACACTGAAGCTTTCTTT. The V and J genes are TRBV5-1 and TRBJ1-1, with a possible D match to TRBD1 (5 bases). V was pared by 2 bases and J by 3 bases, with 14 bases between. The length of the CDR3 is 15 residues. CDR1 is SGHRS, CDR2 YFSETQ, per germline.

This chain joins TRBV6-6 and TRBJ2-3; the D gene is possibly TRBD2 (5 bases). This CDR3 spans 15 amino acids. CDR1 MNHNY and CDR2 SVGAGI come from the germline V gene (reference sequence). V shed 4 bases and J shed 1 base, with 12 bases lying between them. The DNA for the CDR3 is TGTGCCAGCAGTTTTAAAGTGGAGGGCACAGATACGCAGTATTTT. Translated, it gives CASSFKVEGTDTQYF.

The chain couples TRBV14 to TRBJ2-1; D may be TRBD2 (5 bases). The CDR3 is 15 amino acids. Between the trimmed V and J ends, which lost 2 bases and 7 bases, there was a span of 15 bases. Germline CDR1 is SGHDN and CDR2 is FVKESK. CDR3 protein: CASSQKLVGGNEQFF. CDR3 DNA: TGTGCCAGCAGCCAAAAACTAGTCGGTGGGAATGAGCAGTTCTTC.

This clone occurred once. This chain joins TRBV2 and TRBJ2-2, with 10 bases matching TRBD2. V was clipped by 6 bases and J by 2 bases; unmatched bases: 9. Germline CDR1 SNHLY, CDR2 FYNNEI. This CDR3 spans 17 amino acids. The CDR3 DNA sequence: TGTGCCAGCAGGAGAGGCCCTAGCGGGAGTAACACCGGGGAGCTGTTTTTT. Translated: CASRRGPSGSNTGELFF.

The chain couples TRBV4-2 to TRBJ2-7, with 12 bases lining up with TRBD1. The germline CDR1 and CDR2 sequences are LGHNA and YNFKEQ. V lost 4 bases to trimming and J lost 5 bases; unmatched junction nucleotides: 12. There are 17 residues in the CDR3. This CDR3 is CASSPSSRGQGAHEQYF. CDR3 nucleotide sequence: TGTGCCAGCAGCCCATCATCCAGGGGACAGGGGGCCCACGAGCAGTACTTC.

The chain employs TRBV9 and TRBJ2-2, with 9 positions matching TRBD1. Germline trimming cut 1 base from V and 4 bases from J; bases unmatched to any gene: 5. Germline CDR1 SGDLS, CDR2 YYNGEE. This CDR3 has 16 residues. In DNA form, the CDR3 reads TGTGCCAGCAGCGTACCGCGACAGGGGGGCACCGGGGAGCTGTTTTTT. This encodes CASSVPRQGGTGELFF.

The chain is built from TRBV13 and TRBJ2-7, with 8 positions matching TRBD2. Germline lookup yields CDR1 PRHDT and CDR2 FYEKMQ (reference sequence). This CDR3 spans 17 amino acids. With 3 bases clipped from V and 4 bases from J, the junction kept 14 bases outside the gene matches. The DNA of the CDR3 is TGTGCCAGCAGCTTTCTGGAACGAGCGGGAGCCAGGTACGAGCAGTACTTC. This codes for CASSFLERAGARYEQYF.

This clone showed up just a few times. The CDR3 reads CASSPLGQGPYEQYF. Written as DNA, the CDR3 is TGTGCCAGCAGCCCTCTGGGACAGGGTCCCTACGAGCAGTACTTC. The chain has TRBV14 and TRBJ2-7; 9 positions match TRBD1. With 4 bases clipped from V and 2 bases from J, the junction kept 6 bases outside the gene matches. There are 15 residues in the CDR3. Looked up from germline, CDR1 is SGHDN and CDR2 is FVKESK.

This clone was recorded only once. V gene TRBV10-3 combines with J gene TRBJ2-7, with TRBD1 matching over 10 bases. CDR1 and CDR2 from the germline V gene are ENHRY and SYGVKD. The CDR3 extends over 15 amino acids. V was pared by 10 bases and J by 5 bases, with 14 bases of the junction left unmatched. In DNA form, the CDR3 reads TGTGCCACCTATTCGGGACAGGGGACCTTGGACGAGCAGTACTTC. This gives the protein CATYSGQGTLDEQYF.

The rearrangement joins TRBV7-6 to TRBJ2-2; D remains unclear. CDR3 length: 15 amino acids. The V end lost 2 bases, the J end lost 4 bases, and 11 bases lay between the germline ends. The germline V gene has CDR1 SGHVS and CDR2 FNYEAQ. CDR3 in DNA: TGTGCCAGCAGCTTACGAGGCCCCGCCACCGGGGAGCTGTTTTTT. Translation: CASSLRGPATGELFF.

The chain recombines TRBV6-5 with TRBJ1-1; no clear D gene. The V end was cut by 4 bases, the J end by 1 base, with 7 bases between. The germline V gene has CDR1 MNHEY and CDR2 SVGAGI. The CDR3 loop spans 13 amino acids. CDR3 coding DNA: TGTGCCAGCAGTTCAAGAGGGAACACTGAAGCTTTCTTT. This gives the protein CASSSRGNTEAFF.

By its share, this clone is medium-sized. A junction end diverges from the germline sequence, so it may reflect a read error. The rearrangement links TRBV2 to TRBJ2-1; 11 bases match TRBD2. Germline V gene lookup returns CDR1 SNHLY and CDR2 FYNNEI. The CDR3 runs to 13 residues. CDR3: CASSEDETSGNVF. CDR3 DNA: TGTGCCAGCAGTGAAGACGAGACTAGCGGGAATGTCTTC. Full variable domain (missing parts from reference TRBV2 and TRBJ2-1): EPEVTQTPSHQVTQMGQEVILRCVPISNHLYFYWYRQILGQKVEFLVSFYNNEISEKSEIFDDQFSVERPDGSNFTLKIRSTKLEDSAMYFCASSEDETSGNVFGPGTRLTVL.

J is TRBJ2-6 and V is TRBV27; 7 positions agree with TRBD1. V lost 3 bases and J lost 0; bases outside the gene matches: 5. This CDR3 comprises 17 residues. In germline, CDR1 is MNHEY, CDR2 SMNVEV (reference sequence). The CDR3 DNA follows: TGTGCCAGCAGTTTCACAGGGGACCCCTCTGGGGCCAACGTCCTGACTTTC. This codes for CASSFTGDPSGANVLTF.

The chain is built from TRBV28 and TRBJ2-3; 9 bases map to TRBD2. V lost 5 bases, J lost 4 bases, and 4 bases stayed unmatched. The CDR3 is 14 residues long. The germline V gene has CDR1 MDHEN and CDR2 SYDVKM. CDR3 sequence reads: CASSGGTSPDTQYF. The CDR3 nucleotides read TGTGCCAGCAGTGGAGGGACTAGCCCAGATACGCAGTATTTT.

J is TRBJ2-2 and V is TRBV28; 7 nucleotides line up with TRBD1. Germline CDR1 and CDR2: MDHEN and SYDVKM. The CDR3 is 14 residues long. With 11 bases clipped from V and 6 bases from J, the junction kept 12 bases outside the gene matches. The CDR3, as DNA: TGTGCCGGGTCAGGGGGAGTCGGGGCCGGGGAGCTGTTTTTT. Translation gives CAGSGGVGAGELFF.

The gene calls are TRBV5-1 and TRBJ2-1; TRBD2 agrees at 10 bases. The CDR3 runs 16 residues. Germline values: CDR1 SGHRS, CDR2 YFSETQ. J was trimmed by 9 bases and V by 4 bases; bases with no gene match: 13. The CDR3 DNA sequence: TGCGCCAGCAGCATCTCCCCGGGGGTAGCGGGAGGTGAGCAGTTCTTC. Its translation: CASSISPGVAGGEQFF.

The rearrangement uses TRBV9 and TRBJ2-1; TRBD2 aligns across 7 bases. V trimming: 7 bases; J trimming: 2 bases; junction bases outside the gene matches: 12. This CDR3 is built from 16 residues. Germline loops: CDR1 SGDLS, CDR2 YYNGEE. The CDR3 DNA is TGTGCCAGCGACAAGGCAGGTCTAGCGGCCTACAATGAGCAGTTCTTC. Translating gives CASDKAGLAAYNEQFF.